Reported below is one T cell receptor beta chain. No antigen is known for it. Random hexamers served to reverse transcribe roughly 0.45 to 1 ug RNA. Multiplex PCR with immunoSEQ amplified the TCR beta CDR3 across 54 Vbeta and 13 Jbeta. Each CDR3 protein gets one entry after TCRdb re-called the immunoSEQ multiplex PCR reads with MiXCR. The sample has about 210,000 distinct CDR3 sequences, 95% seen once; the top ten hold around 0.099%. The data were taken from a study of CD8 T cells in Susac syndrome. The CDR3 runs to 12 residues. From germline, CDR1 is SGHNT and CDR2 YYREEE (reference sequence). The V gene lost 4 bases and the J gene lost 4 bases, with 8 bases spanning the gap. General observations from the study: The relatively small number of individuals in the TCR sequencing and HLA analysis was acknowledged by the study.

This rearrangement joins TRBV5-4 to TRBJ2-5, with a possible D match to TRBD2 (5 bases). Source material: CD4+ T cells from PBMCs. The TCR sequence derives from a human donor with multiple sclerosis. CDR3 sequence reads: CASSRTGETQYF. The CDR3 DNA sequence: TGTGCCAGCAGCCGGACTGGAGAGACCCAGTACTTC.